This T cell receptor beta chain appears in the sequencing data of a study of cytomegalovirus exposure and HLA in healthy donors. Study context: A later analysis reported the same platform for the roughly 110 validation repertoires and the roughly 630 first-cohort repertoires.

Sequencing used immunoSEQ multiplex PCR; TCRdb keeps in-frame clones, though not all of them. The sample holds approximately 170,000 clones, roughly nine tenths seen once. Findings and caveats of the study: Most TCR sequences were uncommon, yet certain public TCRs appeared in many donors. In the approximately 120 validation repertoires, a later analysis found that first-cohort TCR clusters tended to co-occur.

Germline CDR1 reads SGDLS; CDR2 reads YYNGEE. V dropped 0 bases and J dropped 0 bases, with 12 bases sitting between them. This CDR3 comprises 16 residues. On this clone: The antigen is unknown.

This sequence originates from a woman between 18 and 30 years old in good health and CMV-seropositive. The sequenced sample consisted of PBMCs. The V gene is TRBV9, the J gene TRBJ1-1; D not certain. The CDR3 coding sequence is TGTGCCAGCAGCGTAGAATCTGTTTTAATGAACACTGAAGCTTTCTTT. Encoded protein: CASSVESVLMNTEAFF.